This T cell receptor beta chain is from a study of blood T cell repertoires in COVID-19. The overall study: Sources were T cells, B-cell-depleted T cells, or PBMCs; the material itself was cDNA or gDNA.

Per the authors' pipeline: Using reference gene primer amplification, nucleated cell counts were estimated. Profiled with immunoSEQ multiplex PCR; TCRdb holds only in-frame clones, not every one. V, J and clone size derive from that table, while D and trimming were established from the DNA sequence. The profile shows roughly 150,000 clones, roughly 80% of them singletons. The source is a woman older than 75 with acute or convalescent COVID-19. The source material was peripheral blood.

The DNA of the CDR3 is TGTGCCAGCAGCTCGGGACAGGGCTACACCGGGGAGCTGTTTTTT. As protein: CASSSGQGYTGELFF. The rearrangement links TRBV27 to TRBJ2-2; 9 bases line up with TRBD1. The trim removed 6 bases at V and 3 bases at J, leaving 5 bases unmatched. CDR3 length equals 15 residues. Germline V CDR1 and CDR2: MNHEY, SMNVEV (reference sequence).